Presented here are 13 T cell receptor beta chains from one specimen sequenced in a study of graft-versus-host responses after intestinal transplantation. Grafts had their tissue processed, releasing intraepithelial and lamina propria lymphocytes. Profiling relied on immunoSEQ multiplex PCR, and the TCRdb table lists in-frame clones only, not all of them. The sample consists of approximately 14,000 clones, roughly 74% of them appearing once. The source material was ileum tissue, sampled 16 days after intestinal transplant. These receptors all come from a human patient who received an intestinal transplant, so some T cells may come from the graft donor.

This clone was observed a few times. V and J are TRBV15 and TRBJ1-2, with unresolved D. CDR1 LNHNV and CDR2 YYDKDF come from the germline V gene (reference sequence). The CDR3 runs to 16 residues. The ends were cut back, 0 bases at V and 4 bases at J, with 15 bases in the middle. The DNA of the CDR3 is TGTGCCACCAGCAGAGATTCTGGAGGGCCCCTCTATGGCTACACCTTC. Translation gives CATSRDSGGPLYGYTF.

The V call is TRBV6-5, the J call TRBJ2-5; TRBD1 agrees at 9 bases. The CDR3 is 15 residues long. V shed 2 bases, J shed 7 bases, and the junction held 8 bases outside the gene matches. CDR1 and CDR2 (germline): MNHEY, SVGAGI. The CDR3 spells CASSYGNRGRGTQYF. DNA for the CDR3: TGTGCCAGCAGTTACGGAAACAGGGGGCGGGGGACCCAGTACTTC.

The rearrangement joins TRBV25-1 to TRBJ2-5; D is possibly TRBD2 (5 bases). Trimming cost V 0 bases and J 5 bases, with 10 bases left between them. This CDR3 has 14 amino acids. Germline CDR1 MGHDK, CDR2 SYGVNS. The CDR3 bases are TGTGCCAGCAGTGAATATTTAGCGTGGGAGACCCAGTACTTC. Translated, it gives CASSEYLAWETQYF. Using reference TRBV25-1 and TRBJ2-5 for the parts outside the CDR3, the full variable domain is EADIYQTPRYLVIGTGKKITLECSQTMGHDKMYWYQQDPGMELHLIHYSYGVNSTEKGDLSSESTVSRIRTEHFPLTLESARPSHTSQYLCASSEYLAWETQYFGPGTRLLVL.

The chain combines TRBV5-5 with TRBJ1-2; unclear D gene. CDR1 and CDR2 (germline): SGHKS, YYEKEE (reference sequence). CDR3 size: 17 residues. V was shortened by 4 bases and J by 4 bases, with 23 bases between the two germline ends. The CDR3: CASSQTHWRERGYGYTF. The CDR3 coding sequence is TGTGCCAGCAGCCAAACACATTGGAGGGAGCGTGGCTATGGCTACACCTTC.

The rearrangement joins TRBV11-2 to TRBJ2-7, with a possible D match to TRBD2 (5 bases). V shed 7 bases and J shed 1 base, with 17 bases lying between them. CDR1 and CDR2 from the germline V gene are SGHAT and FQNNGV. The CDR3 loop spans 15 amino acids. The CDR3 here is CASTNLGGISYEQYF. The CDR3 DNA follows: TGTGCCAGCACGAACCTCGGAGGTATTTCCTACGAGCAGTACTTC.

The chain employs TRBV10-3 and TRBJ2-7, with 7 positions matching TRBD2. After removal of 3 bases from V and 1 base from J, the junction contained 6 bases not matched to a gene. The germline CDR1 and CDR2 sequences are ENHRY and SYGVKD. The CDR3 contains 15 residues. CDR3 nucleotides: TGTGCCATCAGTGACCCTGGGAGGGAGTCCTACGAGCAGTACTTC. This gives the protein CAISDPGRESYEQYF.

V gene TRBV28 combines with J gene TRBJ1-6; D not certain. CDR1 MDHEN and CDR2 SYDVKM come from the germline V gene. V lost 7 bases, J lost 9 bases, and 25 bases lay in between. The CDR3 has 17 residues. The chain's CDR3 is CASKFSTLDEVSSPLHF. CDR3 bases: TGTGCCAGCAAATTCAGCACACTCGACGAGGTCTCTTCACCCCTCCACTTT. Complete variable domain (other parts from reference TRBV28 and TRBJ1-6): DVKVTQSSRYLVKRTGEKVFLECVQDMDHENMFWYRQDPGLGLRLIYFSYDVKMKEKGDIPEGYSVSREKKERFSLILESASTNQTSMYLCASKFSTLDEVSSPLHFGNGTRLTVT.

The chain couples TRBV27 to TRBJ1-5; D remains unclear. The ends were cut back, 7 bases at V and 4 bases at J, with 20 bases in the middle. CDR1 and CDR2 from the germline V gene are MNHEY and SMNVEV (reference sequence). The CDR3 is made up of 16 amino acids. The CDR3, as DNA: TGTGCCAGCACGACCGGGCCCCCCCCGGGGAATCAGCCCCAGCATTTT. This translates into CASTTGPPPGNQPQHF.

The chain recombines TRBV27 with TRBJ1-1, with a weak D call TRBD1 (6 bases). In germline, CDR1 is MNHEY, CDR2 SMNVEV (reference sequence). The V gene lost 7 bases and the J gene lost 8 bases, with 20 bases spanning the gap. The CDR3 is 14 amino acids. In DNA form, the CDR3 reads TGTGCCAGCAATCGGCTGGGGGCAAGTGCAGAAGCTTTCTTT. It specifies CASNRLGASAEAFF.

This clone was recorded once. This sequence joins TRBV15 and TRBJ1-2; D uncertain. Per germline, CDR1 LNHNV and CDR2 YYDKDF (reference sequence). This CDR3 comprises 18 residues. Trimming left V 0 bases short and J 5 bases short, with 22 bases between. CDR3 residues: CATSRDKRRRRDLYGYTF. As DNA, the CDR3 is TGTGCCACCAGCAGAGACAAGAGGAGACGTCGGGATCTATATGGCTACACCTTC.

V gene TRBV9 combines with J gene TRBJ2-7; possibly TRBD2 for D (6 bases). CDR1 is SGDLS and CDR2 is YYNGEE in the germline V gene. The CDR3 extends over 14 amino acids. V lost 4 bases, J lost 4 bases, and 15 bases lay in between. This CDR3 reads CASSPPGLQYEQYF. The CDR3 nucleotides are TGTGCCAGCAGCCCACCGGGACTCCAGTACGAGCAGTACTTC.

This clone appeared a few times. This chain uses TRBV10-2 with TRBJ1-1, with D uncertain. V was shortened by 7 bases and J by 1 base, with 4 bases between the two germline ends. The CDR3 sequence is 11 residues long. Germline values: CDR1 WSHSY, CDR2 SAAADI. The CDR3 DNA follows: TGCGCCAGCACAGGGAACACTGAAGCTTTCTTT. This sequence encodes CASTGNTEAFF.

This CDR3 reads CASSPAPGTGFCQPQHF. For the CDR3, the DNA is TGTGCCAGCAGCCCAGCGCCCGGGACAGGGTTTTGCCAGCCCCAGCATTTT. This sequence joins TRBV27 and TRBJ1-5; 9 bases align to TRBD1. This CDR3 is 17 amino acids long. Looked up from germline, CDR1 is MNHEY and CDR2 is SMNVEV (reference sequence). Losses at the gene ends were 6 bases for V and 7 bases for J; bases not matched to a gene: 16.